This T cell receptor beta chain came from a study of early T cells in non-severe SARS-CoV-2 infection. Study as a whole: From unsorted whole blood, bulk RNA was sequenced, and the chains remained unpaired.

Using its own MiXCR run on the 5' RACE reads, TCRdb lists one record per CDR3 protein. The sample includes roughly 46,000 distinct CDR3 sequences, 9.4% of them seen just once. The trim removed 3 bases at V and 1 base at J, leaving 2 bases unmatched. Germline CDR1 and CDR2: SGHTA and FQGNSA. The length of the CDR3 is 14 residues. This clonotype was seen at least ten times. Its antigen is undetermined. The study, taken as a whole, reports: Private and CD4 specificities were missed by VDJdb matching, skewed to anti-spike CD8.

The chain links TRBV7-2 to TRBJ1-1, with 7 bases fitting TRBD1. The receptor's source is an adult who was a healthcare worker with PCR-confirmed SARS-CoV-2 infection or an uninfected control (not recorded which). The sequencing here drew on whole blood, taken at baseline. DNA of the CDR3: TGTGCCAGCAGCTTGGGACAGAAGAACACTGAAGCTTTCTTT. Translation: CASSLGQKNTEAFF.